This T cell receptor (beta chain) is drawn from a study of shared clonotypes between healthy human individuals. CDR1 is MNHNS, CDR2 SASEGT, per germline. The CDR3 contains 14 residues. V lost 5 bases and J lost 1, with 11 bases in between. On this clone: Its antigen is not known.

Only in-frame clones appear in the TCRdb table, and some are missing; sequencing was by immunoSEQ multiplex PCR. The table has more than 2 million clones, less than 95% seen once. Naive CD8 cells comprised CD45RO-negative, CCR7-positively selected cells, excluding terminally differentiated effector memory CD45RA+ cells. Donors were healthy HIV-negative adults without recently reported acute infections or vaccinations. All of the donors resided in Nashville, Tennessee, and each was a Caucasian adult. Study-level findings and limits: It was the few donors that limited the genetic and exposure-history diversity represented. Naive subsets tended to show greater estimated richness than memory subsets.

This sequence was found in a man aged 18 to 30 in good health. The chain employs TRBV6-1 and TRBJ2-5; TRBD1 is a possible D gene (5 bases). The source material was naive CD8+ T cells sorted from blood. The CDR3 here is CASSPWTPQETQYF. The CDR3 nucleotides are TGTGCCAGCAGTCCTTGGACACCCCAAGAGACCCAGTACTTC.